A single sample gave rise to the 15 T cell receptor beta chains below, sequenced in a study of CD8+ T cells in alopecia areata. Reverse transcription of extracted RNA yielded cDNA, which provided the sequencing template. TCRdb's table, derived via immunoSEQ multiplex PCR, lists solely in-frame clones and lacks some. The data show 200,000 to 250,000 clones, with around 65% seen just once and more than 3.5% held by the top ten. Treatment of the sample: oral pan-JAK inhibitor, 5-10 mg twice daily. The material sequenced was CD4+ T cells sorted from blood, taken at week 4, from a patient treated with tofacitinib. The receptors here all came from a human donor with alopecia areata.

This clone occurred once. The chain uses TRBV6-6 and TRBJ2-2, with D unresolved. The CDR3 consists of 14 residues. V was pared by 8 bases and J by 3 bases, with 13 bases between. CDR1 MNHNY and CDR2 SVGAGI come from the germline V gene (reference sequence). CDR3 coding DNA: TGTGCCAGCGTACCCCGGGCGGACACCGGGGAGCTGTTTTTT. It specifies CASVPRADTGELFF.

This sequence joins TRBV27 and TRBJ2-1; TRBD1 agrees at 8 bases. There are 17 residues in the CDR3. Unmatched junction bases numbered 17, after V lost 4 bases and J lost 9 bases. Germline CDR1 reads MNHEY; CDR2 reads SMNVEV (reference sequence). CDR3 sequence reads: CASSSYHDRGSAAEQFF. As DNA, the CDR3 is TGTGCCAGCAGTTCCTACCACGACAGGGGTTCGGCCGCTGAGCAGTTCTTC.

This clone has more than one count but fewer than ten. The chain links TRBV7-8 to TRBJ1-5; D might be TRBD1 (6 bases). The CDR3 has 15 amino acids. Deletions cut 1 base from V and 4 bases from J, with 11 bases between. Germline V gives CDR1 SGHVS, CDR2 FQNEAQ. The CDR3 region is CASSLVGGLNQPQHF. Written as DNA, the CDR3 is TGTGCCAGCAGCTTAGTAGGGGGGTTAAATCAGCCCCAGCATTTT.

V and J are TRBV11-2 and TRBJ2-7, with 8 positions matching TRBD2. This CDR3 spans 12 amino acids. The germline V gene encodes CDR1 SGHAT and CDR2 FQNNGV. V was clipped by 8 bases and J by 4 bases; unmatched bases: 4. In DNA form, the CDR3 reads TGTGCCAGCGGCAGCGGGGGATACGAGCAGTACTTC. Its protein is CASGSGGYEQYF.

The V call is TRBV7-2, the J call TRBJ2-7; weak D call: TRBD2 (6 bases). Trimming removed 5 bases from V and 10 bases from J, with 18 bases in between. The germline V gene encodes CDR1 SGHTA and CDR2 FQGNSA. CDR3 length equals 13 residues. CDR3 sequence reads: CASSEPGLQAQYF. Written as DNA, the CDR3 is TGTGCCAGCAGCGAACCGGGACTCCAAGCACAGTACTTC.

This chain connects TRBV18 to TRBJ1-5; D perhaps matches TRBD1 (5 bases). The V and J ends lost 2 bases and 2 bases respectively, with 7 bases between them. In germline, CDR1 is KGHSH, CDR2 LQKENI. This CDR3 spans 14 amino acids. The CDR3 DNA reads TGTGCCAGCTCACCAGACAGCGGCAATCAGCCCCAGCATTTT. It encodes CASSPDSGNQPQHF.

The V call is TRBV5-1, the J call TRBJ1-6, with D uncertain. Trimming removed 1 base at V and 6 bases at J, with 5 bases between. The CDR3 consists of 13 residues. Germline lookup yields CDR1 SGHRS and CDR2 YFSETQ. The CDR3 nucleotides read TGCGCCAGCAGCTTGATGGCTAATTCACCCCTCCACTTT. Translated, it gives CASSLMANSPLHF.

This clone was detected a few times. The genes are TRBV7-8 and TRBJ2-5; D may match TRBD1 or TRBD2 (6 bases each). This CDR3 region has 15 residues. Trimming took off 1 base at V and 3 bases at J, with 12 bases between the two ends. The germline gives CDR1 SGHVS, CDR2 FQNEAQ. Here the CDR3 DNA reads TGTGCCAGCAGCTTAGGTTGGGGGGCCAAAGAGACCCAGTACTTC. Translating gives CASSLGWGAKETQYF.

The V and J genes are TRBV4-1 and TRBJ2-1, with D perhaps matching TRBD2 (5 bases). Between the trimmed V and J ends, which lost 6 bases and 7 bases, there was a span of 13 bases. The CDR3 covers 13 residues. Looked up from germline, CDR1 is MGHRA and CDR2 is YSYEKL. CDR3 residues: CASRATGGNEQFF. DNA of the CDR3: TGCGCCAGCAGGGCGACGGGCGGGAATGAGCAGTTCTTC.

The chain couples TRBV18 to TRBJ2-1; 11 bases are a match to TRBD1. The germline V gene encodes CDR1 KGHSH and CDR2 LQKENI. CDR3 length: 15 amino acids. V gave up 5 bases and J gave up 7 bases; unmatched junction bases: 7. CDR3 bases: TGTGCCAGCTCATCTCCGGGACAGGGGGAGAATGAGCAGTTCTTC. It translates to CASSSPGQGENEQFF.

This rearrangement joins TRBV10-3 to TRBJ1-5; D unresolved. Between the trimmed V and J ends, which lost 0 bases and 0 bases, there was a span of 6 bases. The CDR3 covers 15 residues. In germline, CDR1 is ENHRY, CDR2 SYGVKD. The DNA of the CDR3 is TGTGCCATCAGTGAGTCAGGTAATAGCAATCAGCCCCAGCATTTT. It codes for CAISESGNSNQPQHF.

The CDR3 nucleotides are TGTGCCAGCAGCGGCACGGACACCACTAACTATGGCTACACCTTC. Protein product: CASSGTDTTNYGYTF. The chain has TRBV25-1 and TRBJ1-2, with D maybe TRBD1 (5 bases). Germline CDR1 MGHDK, CDR2 SYGVNS. Trimming took off 6 bases at V and 0 bases at J, with 14 bases between the two ends. The CDR3 consists of 15 residues.

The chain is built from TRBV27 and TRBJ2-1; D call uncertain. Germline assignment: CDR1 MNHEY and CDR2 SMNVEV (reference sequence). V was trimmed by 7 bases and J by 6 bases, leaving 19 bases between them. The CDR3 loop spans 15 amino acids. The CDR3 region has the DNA TGTGCCAGCACCCCGCCTGGCGGTCTAAGCAATGAGCAGTTCTTC. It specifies CASTPPGGLSNEQFF.

The chain's CDR3 is CSGRTAGTEAFF. CDR3 nucleotide sequence: TGCAGCGGTAGGACAGCCGGCACTGAAGCTTTCTTT. The chain uses TRBV29-1 and TRBJ1-1; D is perhaps TRBD1 (6 bases). The CDR3 length is 12 residues. Germline V gene lookup returns CDR1 SQVTM and CDR2 ANQGSEA. Trimming removed 7 bases at V and 4 bases at J, with 13 bases between. Looking up the rest from reference TRBV29-1 and TRBJ1-1 gives the full variable domain: SAVISQKPSRDICQRGTSLTIQCQVDSQVTMMFWYRQQPGQSLTLIATANQGSEATYESGFVIDKFPISRPNLTFSTLTVSNMSPEDSSIYLCSGRTAGTEAFFGQGTRLTVV.

The DNA for the CDR3 is TGTGCCAGCAGCATAAGACCGGGACAGGGATCCTACGAGCAGTACTTC. Translation: CASSIRPGQGSYEQYF. The chain couples TRBV7-2 to TRBJ2-7, with TRBD1 matching over 9 bases. Looked up from germline, CDR1 is SGHTA and CDR2 is FQGNSA. V dropped 5 bases and J dropped 1; count of bases not matched to a gene: 9. The CDR3 contains 16 residues.